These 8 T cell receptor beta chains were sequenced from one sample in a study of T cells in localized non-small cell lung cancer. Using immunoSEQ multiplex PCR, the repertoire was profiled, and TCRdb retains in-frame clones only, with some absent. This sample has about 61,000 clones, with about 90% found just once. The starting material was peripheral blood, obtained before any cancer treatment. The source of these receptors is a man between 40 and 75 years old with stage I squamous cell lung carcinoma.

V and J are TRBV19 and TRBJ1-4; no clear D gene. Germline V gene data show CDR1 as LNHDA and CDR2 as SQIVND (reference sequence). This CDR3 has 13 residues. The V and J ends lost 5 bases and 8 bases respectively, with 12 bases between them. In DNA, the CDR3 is TGTGCCAGTAGTGAAAACAAAAACGAAAAACTGTTTTTT. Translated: CASSENKNEKLFF.

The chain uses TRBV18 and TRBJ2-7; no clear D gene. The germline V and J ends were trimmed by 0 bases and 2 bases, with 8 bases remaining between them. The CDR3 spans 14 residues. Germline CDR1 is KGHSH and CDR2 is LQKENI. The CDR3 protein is CASSPPGLPYEQYF. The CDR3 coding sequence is TGTGCCAGCTCACCACCGGGCCTCCCCTACGAGCAGTACTTC.

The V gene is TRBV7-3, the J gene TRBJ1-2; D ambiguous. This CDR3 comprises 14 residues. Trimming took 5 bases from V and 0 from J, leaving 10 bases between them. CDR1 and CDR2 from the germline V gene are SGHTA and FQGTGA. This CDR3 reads CASSPSHSNYGYTF. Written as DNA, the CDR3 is TGTGCCAGCAGCCCCTCACATTCTAACTATGGCTACACCTTC.

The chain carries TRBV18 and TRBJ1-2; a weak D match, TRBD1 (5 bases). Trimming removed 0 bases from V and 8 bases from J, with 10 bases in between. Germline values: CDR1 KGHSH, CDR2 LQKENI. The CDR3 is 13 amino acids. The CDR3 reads CASSPPGLGGYTF. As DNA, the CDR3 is TGTGCCAGCTCACCACCGGGACTTGGAGGCTACACCTTC.

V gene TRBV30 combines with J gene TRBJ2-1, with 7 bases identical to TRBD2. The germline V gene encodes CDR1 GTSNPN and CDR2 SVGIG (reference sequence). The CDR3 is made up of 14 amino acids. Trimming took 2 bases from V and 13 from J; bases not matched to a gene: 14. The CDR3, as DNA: TGTGCCTGGAGTCCACCCTTTATAGCGGGCGATCAGTTCTTC. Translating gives CAWSPPFIAGDQFF. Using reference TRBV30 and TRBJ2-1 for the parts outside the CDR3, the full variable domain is SQTIHQWPATLVQPVGSPLSLECTVEGTSNPNLYWYRQAAGRGLQLLFYSVGIGQISSEVPQNLSASRPQDRQFILSSKKLLLSDSGFYLCAWSPPFIAGDQFFGPGTRLTVL.

CDR3 sequence: CASTLTGSSYNEQFF. The CDR3 nucleotides are TGTGCCAGCACCCTAACGGGGAGCTCCTACAATGAGCAGTTCTTC. The chain employs TRBV6-6 and TRBJ2-1; maybe TRBD2 (5 bases). The germline V gene has CDR1 MNHNY and CDR2 SVGAGI (reference sequence). V was cut by 7 bases and J by 0 bases, with 13 bases left in between. The CDR3 loop spans 15 amino acids.

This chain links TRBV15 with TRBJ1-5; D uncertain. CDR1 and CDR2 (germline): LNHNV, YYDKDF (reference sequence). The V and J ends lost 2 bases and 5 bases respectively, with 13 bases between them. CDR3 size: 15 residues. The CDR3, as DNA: TGTGCCACCAGCAGATATGACGCGGGAGATCAGCCCCAGCATTTT. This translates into CATSRYDAGDQPQHF.

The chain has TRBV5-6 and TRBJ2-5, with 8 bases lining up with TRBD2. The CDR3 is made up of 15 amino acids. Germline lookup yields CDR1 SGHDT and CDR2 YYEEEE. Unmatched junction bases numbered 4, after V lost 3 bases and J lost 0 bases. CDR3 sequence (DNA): TGTGCCAGCAGCTCCGCAGCGGGGGACCAAGAGACCCAGTACTTC. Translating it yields CASSSAAGDQETQYF.